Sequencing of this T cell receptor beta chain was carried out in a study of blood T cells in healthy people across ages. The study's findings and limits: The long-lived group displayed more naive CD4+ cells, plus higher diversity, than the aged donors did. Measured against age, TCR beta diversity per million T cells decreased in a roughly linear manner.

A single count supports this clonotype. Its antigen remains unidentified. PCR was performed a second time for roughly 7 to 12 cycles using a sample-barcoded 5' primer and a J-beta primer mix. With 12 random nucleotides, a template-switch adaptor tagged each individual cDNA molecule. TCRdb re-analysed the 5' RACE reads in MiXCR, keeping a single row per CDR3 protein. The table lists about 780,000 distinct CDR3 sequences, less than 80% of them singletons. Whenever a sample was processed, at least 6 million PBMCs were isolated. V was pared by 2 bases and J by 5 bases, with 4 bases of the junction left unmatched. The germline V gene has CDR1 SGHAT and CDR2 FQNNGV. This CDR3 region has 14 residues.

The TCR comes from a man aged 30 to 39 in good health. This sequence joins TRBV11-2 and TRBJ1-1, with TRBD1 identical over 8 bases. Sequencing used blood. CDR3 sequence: CASSLTTGVTEAFF. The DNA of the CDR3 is TGTGCCAGCAGCTTAACGACAGGGGTTACTGAAGCTTTCTTT.